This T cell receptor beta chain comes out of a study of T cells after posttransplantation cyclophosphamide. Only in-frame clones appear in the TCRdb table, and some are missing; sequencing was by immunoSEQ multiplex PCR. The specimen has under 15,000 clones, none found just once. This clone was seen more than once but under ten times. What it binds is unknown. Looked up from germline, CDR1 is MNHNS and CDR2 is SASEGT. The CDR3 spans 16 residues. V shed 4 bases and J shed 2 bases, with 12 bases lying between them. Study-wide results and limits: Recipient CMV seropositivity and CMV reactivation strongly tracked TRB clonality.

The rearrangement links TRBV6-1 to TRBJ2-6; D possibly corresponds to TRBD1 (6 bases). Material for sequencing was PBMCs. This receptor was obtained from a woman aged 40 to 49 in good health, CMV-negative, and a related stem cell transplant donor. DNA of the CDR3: TGTGCCAGCAGTGGGACAGTTCCTACTGGGGCCAACGTCCTGACTTTC. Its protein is CASSGTVPTGANVLTF.